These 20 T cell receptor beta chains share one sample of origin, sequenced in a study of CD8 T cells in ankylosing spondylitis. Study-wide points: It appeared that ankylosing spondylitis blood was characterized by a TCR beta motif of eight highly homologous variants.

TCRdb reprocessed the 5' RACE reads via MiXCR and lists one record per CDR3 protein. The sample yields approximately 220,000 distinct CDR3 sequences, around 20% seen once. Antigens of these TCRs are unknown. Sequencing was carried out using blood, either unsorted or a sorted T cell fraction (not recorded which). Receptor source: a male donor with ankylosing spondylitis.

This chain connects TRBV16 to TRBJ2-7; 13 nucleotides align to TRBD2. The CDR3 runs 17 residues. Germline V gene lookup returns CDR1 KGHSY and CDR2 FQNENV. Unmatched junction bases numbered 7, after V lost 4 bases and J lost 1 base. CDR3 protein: CASSPPGGLAGSYEQYF. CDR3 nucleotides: TGTGCCAGCAGCCCTCCCGGGGGACTAGCGGGGTCCTACGAGCAGTACTTC.

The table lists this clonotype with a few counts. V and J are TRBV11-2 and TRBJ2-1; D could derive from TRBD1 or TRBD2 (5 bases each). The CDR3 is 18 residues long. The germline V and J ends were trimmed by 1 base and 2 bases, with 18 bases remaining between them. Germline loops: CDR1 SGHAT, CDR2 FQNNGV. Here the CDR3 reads CASSLGGLRGRTYNEQFF. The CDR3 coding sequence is TGTGCCAGCAGCTTAGGGGGCCTCCGTGGGAGAACCTACAATGAGCAGTTCTTC.

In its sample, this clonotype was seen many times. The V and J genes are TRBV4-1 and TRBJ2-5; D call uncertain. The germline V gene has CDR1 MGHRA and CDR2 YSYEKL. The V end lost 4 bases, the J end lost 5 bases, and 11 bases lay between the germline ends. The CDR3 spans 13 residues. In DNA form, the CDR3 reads TGCGCCAGCAGCCTAGCCCCCGAGGAGACCCAGTACTTC. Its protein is CASSLAPEETQYF.

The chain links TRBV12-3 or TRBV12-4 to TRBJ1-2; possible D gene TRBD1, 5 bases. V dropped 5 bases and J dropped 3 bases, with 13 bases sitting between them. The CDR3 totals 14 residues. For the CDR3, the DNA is TGTGCCAGCAGTGAGATGGGGGTTCACTATGGCTACACCTTC. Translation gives CASSEMGVHYGYTF.

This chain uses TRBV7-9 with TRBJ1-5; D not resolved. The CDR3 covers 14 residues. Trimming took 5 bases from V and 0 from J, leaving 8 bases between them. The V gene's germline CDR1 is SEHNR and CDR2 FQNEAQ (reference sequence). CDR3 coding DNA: TGTGCCAGCAGCCAAACTTATAGCAATCAGCCCCAGCATTTT. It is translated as CASSQTYSNQPQHF.

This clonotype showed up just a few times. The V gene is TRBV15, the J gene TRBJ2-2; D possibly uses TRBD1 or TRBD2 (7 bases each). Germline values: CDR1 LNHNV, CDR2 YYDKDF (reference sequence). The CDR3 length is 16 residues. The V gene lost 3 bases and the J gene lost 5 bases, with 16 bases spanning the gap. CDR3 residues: CATSSGPGGATGELFF. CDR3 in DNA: TGTGCCACCAGCAGCGGACCAGGGGGGGCGACCGGGGAGCTGTTTTTT.

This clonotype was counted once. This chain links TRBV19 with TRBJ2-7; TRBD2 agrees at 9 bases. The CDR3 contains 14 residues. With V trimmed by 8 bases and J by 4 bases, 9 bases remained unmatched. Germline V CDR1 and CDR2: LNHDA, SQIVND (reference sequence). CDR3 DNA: TGTGCCAGTGCCCCGGGACTAGCTATTTACGAGCAGTACTTC. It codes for CASAPGLAIYEQYF. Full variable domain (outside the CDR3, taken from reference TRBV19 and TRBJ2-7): DGGITQSPKYLFRKEGQNVTLSCEQNLNHDAMYWYRQDPGQGLRLIYYSQIVNDFQKGDIAEGYSVSREKKESFPLTVTSAQKNPTAFYLCASAPGLAIYEQYFGPGTRLTVT.

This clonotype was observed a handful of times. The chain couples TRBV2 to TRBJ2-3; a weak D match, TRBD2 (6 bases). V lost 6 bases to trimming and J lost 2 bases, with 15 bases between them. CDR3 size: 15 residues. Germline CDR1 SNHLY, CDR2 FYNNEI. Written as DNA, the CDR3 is TGTGCCAGCAGGTCCTCGCTAGCGCACACAGATACGCAGTATTTT. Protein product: CASRSSLAHTDTQYF.

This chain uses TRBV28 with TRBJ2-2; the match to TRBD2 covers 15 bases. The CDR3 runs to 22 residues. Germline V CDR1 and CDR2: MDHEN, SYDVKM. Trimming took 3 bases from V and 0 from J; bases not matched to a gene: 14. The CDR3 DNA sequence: TGTGCCAGCAGTTTTCTCATTTTTGGGGGACTAGCGGGAGGCCCGAACACCGGGGAGCTGTTTTTT. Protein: CASSFLIFGGLAGGPNTGELFF.

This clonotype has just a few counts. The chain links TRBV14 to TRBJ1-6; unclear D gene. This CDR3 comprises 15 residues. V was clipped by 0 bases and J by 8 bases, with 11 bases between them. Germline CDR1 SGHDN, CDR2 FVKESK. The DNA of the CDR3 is TGTGCCAGCAGCCAAGAACACGAAGGGTATTCACCCCTCCACTTT. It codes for CASSQEHEGYSPLHF.

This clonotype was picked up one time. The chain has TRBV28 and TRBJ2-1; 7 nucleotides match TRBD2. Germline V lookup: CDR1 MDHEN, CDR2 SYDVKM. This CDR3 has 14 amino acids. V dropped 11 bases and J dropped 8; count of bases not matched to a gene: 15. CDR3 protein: CAVWERLAPHEQFF. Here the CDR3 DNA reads TGTGCCGTGTGGGAGAGACTAGCCCCCCATGAGCAGTTCTTC.

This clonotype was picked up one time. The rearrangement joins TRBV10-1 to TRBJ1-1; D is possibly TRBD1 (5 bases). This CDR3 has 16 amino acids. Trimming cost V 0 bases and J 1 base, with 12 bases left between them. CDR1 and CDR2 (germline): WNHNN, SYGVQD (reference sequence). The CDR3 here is CASSESGQIPNTEAFF. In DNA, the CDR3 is TGCGCCAGCAGTGAGTCGGGGCAGATACCGAACACTGAAGCTTTCTTT.

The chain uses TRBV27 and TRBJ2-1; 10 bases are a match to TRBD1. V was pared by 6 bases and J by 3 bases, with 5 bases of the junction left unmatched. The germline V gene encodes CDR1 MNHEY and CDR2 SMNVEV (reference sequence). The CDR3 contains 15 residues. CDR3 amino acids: CASSPGTGDYNEQFF. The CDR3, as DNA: TGTGCCAGCAGCCCCGGGACAGGGGACTACAATGAGCAGTTCTTC.

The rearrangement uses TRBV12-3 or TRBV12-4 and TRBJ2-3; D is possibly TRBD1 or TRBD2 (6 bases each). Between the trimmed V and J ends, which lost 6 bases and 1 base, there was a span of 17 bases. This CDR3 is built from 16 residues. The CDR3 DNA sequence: TGTGCCAGCAGAACAAGGGGGGCGTGGGGCACAGATACGCAGTATTTT. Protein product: CASRTRGAWGTDTQYF.

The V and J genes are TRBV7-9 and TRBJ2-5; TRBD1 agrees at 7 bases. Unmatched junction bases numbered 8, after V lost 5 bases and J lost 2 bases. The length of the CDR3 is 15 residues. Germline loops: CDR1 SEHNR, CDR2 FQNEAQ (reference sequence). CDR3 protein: CASSRPGQIQETQYF. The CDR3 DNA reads TGTGCCAGCAGCCGACCGGGACAGATACAAGAGACCCAGTACTTC. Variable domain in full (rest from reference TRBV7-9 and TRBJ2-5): DTGVSQNPRHKITKRGQNVTFRCDPISEHNRLYWYRQTLGQGPEFLTYFQNEAQLEKSRLLSDRFSAERPKGSFSTLEIQRTEQGDSAMYLCASSRPGQIQETQYFGPGTRLLVL.

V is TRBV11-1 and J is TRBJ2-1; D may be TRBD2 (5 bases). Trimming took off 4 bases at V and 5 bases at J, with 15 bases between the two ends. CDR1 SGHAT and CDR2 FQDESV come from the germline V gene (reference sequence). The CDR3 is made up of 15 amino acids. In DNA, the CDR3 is TGTGCCAGCAGCTCTGAACCGGGAAACGACAATGAGCAGTTCTTC. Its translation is CASSSEPGNDNEQFF.

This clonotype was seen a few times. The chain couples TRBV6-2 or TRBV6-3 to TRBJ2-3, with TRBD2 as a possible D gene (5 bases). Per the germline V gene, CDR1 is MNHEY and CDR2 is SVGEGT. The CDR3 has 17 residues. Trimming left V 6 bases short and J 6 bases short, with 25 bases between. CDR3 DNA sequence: TGTGCCAGCAGCCGGCCCCTCGGAGCGGCCTTCGAGGATACGCAGTATTTT. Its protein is CASSRPLGAAFEDTQYF.

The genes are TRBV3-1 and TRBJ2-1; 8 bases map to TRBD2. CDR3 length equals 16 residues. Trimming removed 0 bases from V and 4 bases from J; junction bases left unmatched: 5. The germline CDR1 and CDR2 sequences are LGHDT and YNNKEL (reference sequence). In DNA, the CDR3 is TGTGCCAGCAGCCAAGATCCGAGACTAGCGTACAATGAGCAGTTCTTC. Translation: CASSQDPRLAYNEQFF.

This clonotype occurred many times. This CDR3 is CASSPLAGASYNEQFF. In DNA, the CDR3 is TGTGCCAGCAGTCCCCTCGCGGGGGCCTCCTACAATGAGCAGTTCTTC. V is TRBV12-3 or TRBV12-4 and J is TRBJ2-1; the D gene is possibly TRBD2 (7 bases). V lost 5 bases and J lost 0, with 14 bases in between. The CDR3 covers 16 residues.

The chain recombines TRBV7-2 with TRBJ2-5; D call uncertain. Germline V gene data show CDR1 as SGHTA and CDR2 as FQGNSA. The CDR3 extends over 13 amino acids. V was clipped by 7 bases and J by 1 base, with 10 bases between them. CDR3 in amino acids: CASTAGPQETQYF. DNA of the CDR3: TGTGCCAGCACCGCCGGGCCCCAAGAGACCCAGTACTTC.